This entry describes one T cell receptor (beta chain). Produced via immunoSEQ multiplex PCR; TCRdb's table is partial and in-frame only. The table lists approximately 54,000 clones, about 90% of them singletons, with approximately 1.2% in the top ten. The CDR3 loop spans 14 amino acids. The V and J ends lost 2 bases and 1 base respectively, with 8 bases between them. Looked up from germline, CDR1 is SSHAT and CDR2 is FNYEAQ (reference sequence). The data are from a study of T cell changes during pregnancy in multiple sclerosis. The chain joins TRBV7-7 to TRBJ2-5, with D tentatively TRBD2 (6 bases). The starting material was peripheral blood, obtained after pregnancy. This receptor was obtained from a female donor in good health, enrolled as a control in a pregnancy study. This CDR3 is CASSLRGIQETQYF. CDR3 coding DNA: TGTGCCAGCAGCTTACGGGGGATCCAAGAGACCCAGTACTTC.